Each of the 20 T cell receptor beta chains below was sequenced from the same sample in a study of T cells in tumors after PD-1 blockade. The method was immunoSEQ multiplex PCR; TCRdb's version includes in-frame clones alone and lacks a portion of them. In the table there are around 34,000 clones, roughly 73% of which are singletons. The input for sequencing was PBMCs, taken after anti-PD-1 treatment. These receptors were taken from a human donor with basal cell carcinoma.

This chain joins TRBV11-3 and TRBJ1-3; maybe TRBD1 (5 bases). This CDR3 has 17 amino acids. Trimming cost V 0 bases and J 1 base, with 13 bases left between them. CDR1 is SGHNT and CDR2 is YENEEA in the germline V gene. Here the CDR3 reads CASSLEGRDRSGNTIYF. The CDR3 coding sequence is TGTGCCAGCAGCTTAGAGGGACGGGACCGGTCTGGAAACACCATATATTTT.

The V gene is TRBV6-2 or TRBV6-3, the J gene TRBJ2-1; TRBD2 matches at 10 bases. In germline, CDR1 is MNHEY, CDR2 SVGEGT. V trimming: 2 bases; J trimming: 7 bases; junction bases outside the gene matches: 2. This CDR3 has 14 amino acids. Here the CDR3 DNA reads TGTGCCAGCAGTTACCCAGCGGGGGGGAATGAGCAGTTCTTC. Its protein product is CASSYPAGGNEQFF.

This chain connects TRBV30 to TRBJ2-6; D unresolved. Trimming left V 1 base short and J 2 bases short, with 3 bases between. The CDR3 length is 13 residues. From germline, CDR1 is GTSNPN and CDR2 SVGIG (reference sequence). This CDR3 is CAWSGTGANVLTF. The CDR3 bases are TGTGCCTGGAGTGGGACTGGGGCCAACGTCCTGACTTTC.

This chain links TRBV7-2 with TRBJ2-7, with 8 bases identical to TRBD2. V dropped 8 bases and J dropped 3; count of bases not matched to a gene: 12. This CDR3 comprises 15 residues. CDR1 is SGHTA and CDR2 is FQGNSA in the germline V gene. This CDR3 reads CASQRIHGRVYEQYF. DNA of the CDR3: TGTGCCAGCCAGAGGATCCACGGGAGGGTCTACGAGCAGTACTTC. The full variable domain, its missing parts supplied by reference TRBV7-2 and TRBJ2-7, is GAGVSQSPSNKVTEKGKDVELRCDPISGHTALYWYRQSLGQGLEFLIYFQGNSAPDKSGLPSDRFSAERTGGSVSTLTIQRTQQEDSAVYLCASQRIHGRVYEQYFGPGTRLTVT.

CDR3 in amino acids: CASSQDLWGGELFF. Written as DNA, the CDR3 is TGTGCCAGCAGCCAAGATCTTTGGGGCGGGGAGCTGTTTTTT. The chain uses TRBV3-1 (or the pseudogene TRBV3-2) and TRBJ2-2; no firm D call. From germline, CDR1 is LGHDT and CDR2 YNNKEL (reference sequence). V gave up 0 bases and J gave up 7 bases, with 9 bases separating them. This CDR3 has 14 amino acids.

This rearrangement joins TRBV7-2 to TRBJ2-7; 12 bases map to TRBD2. Germline trimming cut 5 bases from V and 3 bases from J; bases unmatched to any gene: 11. The CDR3 runs to 17 residues. Germline V CDR1 and CDR2: SGHTA, FQGNSA. The CDR3 DNA is TGTGCCAGCAGCCCGTCATCGACTAGCGGGGGTTTCTACGAGCAGTACTTC. Residues: CASSPSSTSGGFYEQYF.

The rearrangement joins TRBV30 to TRBJ2-1; the D gene is possibly TRBD1 (6 bases). Trimming shortened V by 1 base and J by 7 bases, and 20 bases separated the two germline ends. The CDR3 is 16 residues long. Germline CDR1 is GTSNPN and CDR2 is SVGIG (reference sequence). In DNA form, the CDR3 reads TGTGCCTGGAGTGAGACGACAGGCCGTCTGGTAAATGAGCAGTTCTTC. Residues: CAWSETTGRLVNEQFF.

V and J are TRBV5-1 and TRBJ2-1; TRBD2 matches 11 bases. CDR3 length equals 15 residues. Unmatched junction bases numbered 2, after V lost 1 base and J lost 5 bases. Germline assignment: CDR1 SGHRS and CDR2 YFSETQ. The CDR3 DNA reads as TGCGCCAGCAGCTTGACTAGCGGGGGACACAATGAGCAGTTCTTC. It codes for CASSLTSGGHNEQFF.

The chain combines TRBV28 with TRBJ2-5, with TRBD2 identical over 8 bases. V trimming: 5 bases; J trimming: 5 bases; junction bases outside the gene matches: 13. The length of the CDR3 is 16 residues. CDR1 and CDR2 (germline): MDHEN, SYDVKM. DNA for the CDR3: TGTGCCAGCAGTAAATCCGGCGGGGGGCGGGGTGAGACCCAGTACTTC. As protein: CASSKSGGGRGETQYF. Full variable domain (remainder filled in from reference TRBV28 and TRBJ2-5): DVKVTQSSRYLVKRTGEKVFLECVQDMDHENMFWYRQDPGLGLRLIYFSYDVKMKEKGDIPEGYSVSREKKERFSLILESASTNQTSMYLCASSKSGGGRGETQYFGPGTRLLVL.

The genes are TRBV6-5 and TRBJ1-5, with D tentatively TRBD1 (6 bases). In germline, CDR1 is MNHEY, CDR2 SVGAGI. Trimming cost V 5 bases and J 2 bases, with 7 bases left between them. The CDR3 contains 13 residues. For the CDR3, the DNA is TGTGCCAGCAGTCGGACAGGCAATCAGCCCCAGCATTTT. Translating it yields CASSRTGNQPQHF.

V is TRBV5-5 and J is TRBJ2-7, with TRBD1 matching 8 bases. This CDR3 is built from 13 residues. From germline, CDR1 is SGHKS and CDR2 YYEKEE (reference sequence). The J segment lost 4 bases and the V segment lost 4 bases, leaving 4 bases of the junction unmatched. CDR3 loop: CASSQQGAYEQYF. The CDR3 bases are TGTGCCAGCAGCCAGCAGGGGGCTTACGAGCAGTACTTC. The full variable domain, its missing parts supplied by reference TRBV5-5 and TRBJ2-7, is DAGVTQSPTHLIKTRGQQVTLRCSPISGHKSVSWYQQVLGQGPQFIFQYYEKEERGRGNFPDRFSARQFPNYSSELNVNALLLGDSALYLCASSQQGAYEQYFGPGTRLTVT.

The rearrangement links TRBV18 to TRBJ2-5, with TRBD1 identical over 10 bases. In germline, CDR1 is KGHSH, CDR2 LQKENI. V was pared by 0 bases and J by 6 bases, with 7 bases of the junction left unmatched. There are 16 residues in the CDR3. CDR3 DNA sequence: TGTGCCAGCTCACCACCGGGGGACAGGGGAAGAAAGACCCAGTACTTC. Its translation: CASSPPGDRGRKTQYF. Full variable domain (rest looked up from reference TRBV18 and TRBJ2-5): NAGVMQNPRHLVRRRGQEARLRCSPMKGHSHVYWYRQLPEEGLKFMVYLQKENIIDESGMPKERFSAEFPKEGPSILRIQQVVRGDSAAYFCASSPPGDRGRKTQYFGPGTRLLVL.

This chain links TRBV9 with TRBJ2-5, with D unclear. CDR1 SGDLS and CDR2 YYNGEE come from the germline V gene. V lost 0 bases, J lost 1 base, and 7 bases lay in between. The CDR3 is 14 residues long. In DNA form, the CDR3 reads TGTGCCAGCAGCGTAGCGGCTAGCCAAGAGACCCAGTACTTC. Its translation is CASSVAASQETQYF.

This clone occurred a few times. The CDR3 bases are TGTGCCAGCAGCAATCCCCCGGGAGAACCCTACGAGCAGTACTTC. Its protein is CASSNPPGEPYEQYF. The V gene is TRBV21-1, the J gene TRBJ2-7; the table's TRBD2 call for D was not verified on the DNA. TRBV21-1 is recorded as a pseudogene. This CDR3 has 15 amino acids.

The chain employs TRBV7-2 and TRBJ2-7; D is ambiguous. Germline loops: CDR1 SGHTA, CDR2 FQGNSA. Trimming removed 3 bases at V and 2 bases at J, with 11 bases between. The CDR3 covers 14 residues. CDR3 loop: CASSFIGEAYEQYF. DNA of the CDR3: TGTGCCAGCAGCTTCATCGGCGAAGCCTACGAGCAGTACTTC.

This clone was observed a single time. CDR3 region: CSVRDRVMETQYF. In DNA, the CDR3 is TGCAGCGTCCGAGACAGGGTTATGGAGACCCAGTACTTC. This chain connects TRBV29-1 to TRBJ2-5, with TRBD1 matching 7 bases. From germline, CDR1 is SQVTM and CDR2 ANQGSEA. V gave up 6 bases and J gave up 5 bases; unmatched junction bases: 9. This CDR3 comprises 13 residues. Full variable domain (remainder filled in from reference TRBV29-1 and TRBJ2-5): SAVISQKPSRDICQRGTSLTIQCQVDSQVTMMFWYRQQPGQSLTLIATANQGSEATYESGFVIDKFPISRPNLTFSTLTVSNMSPEDSSIYLCSVRDRVMETQYFGPGTRLLVL.

This chain uses TRBV7-9 with TRBJ2-3, with D perhaps matching TRBD1 or TRBD2 (5 bases each). Germline values: CDR1 SEHNR, CDR2 FQNEAQ (reference sequence). V lost 3 bases, J lost 1 base, and 8 bases lay in between. CDR3 size: 14 residues. This CDR3 is CASSFRDGTDTQYF. DNA for the CDR3: TGTGCCAGCAGCTTCAGGGACGGCACAGATACGCAGTATTTT.

The chain uses TRBV27 and TRBJ2-3; TRBD1 agrees at 7 bases. The CDR3 spans 14 residues. The V gene's germline CDR1 is MNHEY and CDR2 SMNVEV (reference sequence). V lost 6 bases, J lost 5 bases, and 8 bases stayed unmatched. The CDR3 DNA sequence: TGTGCCAGCAGCTATAATCAGGGGGAAGATACGCAGTATTTT. It translates to CASSYNQGEDTQYF.

This chain links TRBV6-5 with TRBJ1-4; TRBD1 matches at 7 bases. This CDR3 is built from 15 residues. Germline values: CDR1 MNHEY, CDR2 SVGAGI. V lost 4 bases to trimming and J lost 0 bases; unmatched junction nucleotides: 2. The CDR3 reads CASSSDRATNEKLFF. The CDR3 DNA is TGTGCCAGCAGTTCCGACAGGGCAACTAATGAAAAACTGTTTTTT.

The chain combines TRBV15 with TRBJ2-1, with D unclear. This CDR3 is 16 amino acids long. Germline V gene data show CDR1 as LNHNV and CDR2 as YYDKDF (reference sequence). V lost 1 base and J lost 2, with 12 bases in between. CDR3 residues: CATSRVLVSTYNEQFF. DNA for the CDR3: TGTGCCACCAGCAGAGTCCTTGTATCAACCTACAATGAGCAGTTCTTC.